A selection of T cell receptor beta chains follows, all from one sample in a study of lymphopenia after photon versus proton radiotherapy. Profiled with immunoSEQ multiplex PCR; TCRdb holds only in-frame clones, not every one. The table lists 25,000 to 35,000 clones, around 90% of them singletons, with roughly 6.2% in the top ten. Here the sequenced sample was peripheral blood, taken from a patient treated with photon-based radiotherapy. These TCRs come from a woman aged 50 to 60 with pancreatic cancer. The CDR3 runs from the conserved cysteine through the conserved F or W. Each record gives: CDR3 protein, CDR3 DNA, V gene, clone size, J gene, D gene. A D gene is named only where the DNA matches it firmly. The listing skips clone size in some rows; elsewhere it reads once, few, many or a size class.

CDR3 protein: CASNIRDISNQPQHF; CDR3 DNA: TGTGCCAGTAACATCCGGGATATCAGCAATCAGCCCCAGCATTTT; V gene: TRBV19; clone size: -; J gene: TRBJ1-5; D gene: -
CDR3 protein: CSVEGTGGSYEQYF; CDR3 DNA: TGCAGCGTTGAAGGCACAGGTGGGTCCTACGAGCAGTACTTC; V gene: TRBV29-1; clone size: -; J gene: TRBJ2-7; D gene: -
CDR3 protein: CASSGGTERREQYF; CDR3 DNA: TGTGCCAGTAGTGGAGGGACAGAGCGGCGCGAGCAGTACTTC; V gene: TRBV19; clone size: once; J gene: TRBJ2-7; D gene: -
CDR3 protein: CASSEEGGMNQPQHF; CDR3 DNA: TGTGCCAGCAGCGAGGAAGGGGGAATGAATCAGCCCCAGCATTTT; V gene: TRBV9; clone size: -; J gene: TRBJ1-5; D gene: -
CDR3 protein: CASSLGSGARGTDTQYF; CDR3 DNA: TGTGCCAGCAGCTTAGGGTCGGGGGCGAGGGGCACAGATACGCAGTATTTT; V gene: TRBV13; clone size: -; J gene: TRBJ2-3; D gene: -
CDR3 protein: CASSPGLAGPLGSEQFF; CDR3 DNA: TGTGCCAGCTCCCCGGGACTAGCGGGACCCTTGGGGAGTGAGCAGTTCTTC; V gene: TRBV18; clone size: -; J gene: TRBJ2-1; D gene: TRBD2
CDR3 protein: CASRERQGDRNEQYF; CDR3 DNA: TGTGCCAGCCGCGAACGACAGGGAGATCGGAACGAGCAGTACTTC; V gene: TRBV6-1; clone size: -; J gene: TRBJ2-7; D gene: TRBD1
CDR3 protein: CASSSRTGNTEAFF; CDR3 DNA: TGCGCCAGCAGCTCCCGGACAGGGAACACTGAAGCTTTCTTT; V gene: TRBV5-1; clone size: -; J gene: TRBJ1-1; D gene: TRBD1
CDR3 protein: CASSLQGGGELFF; CDR3 DNA: TGTGCCAGCAGCTTGCAGGGCGGCGGGGAGCTGTTTTTT; V gene: TRBV5-5; clone size: -; J gene: TRBJ2-2; D gene: -
CDR3 protein: CAWRVAAIVSTGELFF; CDR3 DNA: TGTGCCTGGAGAGTAGCCGCGATTGTTTCCACCGGGGAGCTGTTTTTT; V gene: TRBV30; clone size: -; J gene: TRBJ2-2; D gene: -
CDR3 protein: CASSQQQTGNEKLFF; CDR3 DNA: TGTGCCAGCAGCCAACAACAGACGGGTAATGAAAAACTGTTTTTT; V gene: TRBV4-2; clone size: -; J gene: TRBJ1-4; D gene: -
CDR3 protein: CASSTAGTRSYNEQFF; CDR3 DNA: TGTGCCAGCAGCACCGCCGGGACTCGCTCCTACAATGAGCAGTTCTTC; V gene: TRBV27; clone size: -; J gene: TRBJ2-1; D gene: -
CDR3 protein: CASSQGGFGTNEKLFF; CDR3 DNA: TGCGCCAGCAGCCAAGGGGGATTCGGGACTAATGAAAAACTGTTTTTT; V gene: TRBV4-3; clone size: -; J gene: TRBJ1-4; D gene: -
CDR3 protein: CASTPGAYSGNTIYF; CDR3 DNA: TGTGCCAGCACCCCTGGGGCATACTCTGGAAACACCATATATTTT; V gene: TRBV2; clone size: -; J gene: TRBJ1-3; D gene: -
CDR3 protein: CASSMATAGNQPQHF; CDR3 DNA: TGTGCCAGTAGTATGGCGACGGCGGGCAATCAGCCCCAGCATTTT; V gene: TRBV19; clone size: -; J gene: TRBJ1-5; D gene: -
CDR3 protein: CASSLGQAEETQYF; CDR3 DNA: TGCGCCAGCAGCTTGGGGCAGGCAGAAGAGACCCAGTACTTC; V gene: TRBV5-1; clone size: few; J gene: TRBJ2-5; D gene: -
CDR3 protein: CASGFWAGTSGSFSYNEQFF; CDR3 DNA: TGTGCTAGTGGTTTCTGGGCCGGGACTAGCGGATCTTTCTCCTACAATGAGCAGTTCTTC; V gene: TRBV12-5; clone size: -; J gene: TRBJ2-1; D gene: TRBD2
CDR3 protein: CASRGREGHTEAFF; CDR3 DNA: TGCGCCAGCAGGGGTAGGGAAGGGCACACTGAAGCTTTCTTT; V gene: TRBV5-1; clone size: -; J gene: TRBJ1-1; D gene: -
CDR3 protein: CTSSQSVDRGTEQYF; CDR3 DNA: TGCACCAGCAGCCAATCAGTGGACAGGGGGACCGAGCAGTACTTC; V gene: TRBV1; clone size: -; J gene: TRBJ2-7; D gene: -
CDR3 protein: CASSPSTGFEGETQYF; CDR3 DNA: TGTGCCAGCAGCCCCTCCACAGGGTTTGAGGGGGAGACCCAGTACTTC; V gene: TRBV28; clone size: -; J gene: TRBJ2-5; D gene: -
CDR3 protein: CASSFGTGGEEQYF; CDR3 DNA: TGTGCCAGCAGCTTCGGGACAGGGGGTGAGGAGCAGTACTTC; V gene: TRBV5-8; clone size: few; J gene: TRBJ2-7; D gene: TRBD1
CDR3 protein: CASSLPTGNEQFF; CDR3 DNA: TGTGCCAGCAGTTTACCCACTGGCAATGAGCAGTTCTTC; V gene: TRBV28; clone size: medium-sized; J gene: TRBJ2-1; D gene: -
CDR3 protein: CSVGKGGVGGELFF; CDR3 DNA: TGCAGCGTTGGAAAGGGAGGCGTTGGCGGAGAGCTGTTTTTT; V gene: TRBV29-1; clone size: -; J gene: TRBJ2-2; D gene: -
CDR3 protein: CASSFGAPSGTSTDTQYF; CDR3 DNA: TGTGCCAGCAGTTTCGGCGCCCCTAGCGGGACTAGCACAGATACGCAGTATTTT; V gene: TRBV27; clone size: -; J gene: TRBJ2-3; D gene: TRBD2
CDR3 protein: CASSSPTDTQYF; CDR3 DNA: TGCGCCAGCAGCTCCCCCACAGATACGCAGTATTTT; V gene: TRBV5-1; clone size: -; J gene: TRBJ2-3; D gene: -
CDR3 protein: CSVARTGGGTGELFF; CDR3 DNA: TGCAGCGTTGCCCGGACAGGGGGGGGAACCGGGGAGCTGTTTTTT; V gene: TRBV29-1; clone size: -; J gene: TRBJ2-2; D gene: TRBD1
CDR3 protein: CASSEGGGLTGNTIYF; CDR3 DNA: TGTGCCAGCAGCGAGGGCGGGGGCCTCACTGGAAACACCATATATTTT; V gene: TRBV9; clone size: -; J gene: TRBJ1-3; D gene: -
CDR3 protein: CASTYTRTGYHQPQHF; CDR3 DNA: TGTGCCAGCACCTACACCAGGACAGGGTACCATCAGCCCCAGCATTTT; V gene: TRBV5-8; clone size: -; J gene: TRBJ1-5; D gene: TRBD1
CDR3 protein: CASSPRGTGRNQPQHF; CDR3 DNA: TGTGCCAGCAGCCCTAGGGGGACTGGGCGCAATCAGCCCCAGCATTTT; V gene: TRBV28; clone size: -; J gene: TRBJ1-5; D gene: -
CDR3 protein: CASSLTKKDRASYEQYF; CDR3 DNA: TGTGCCAGCAGCTTAACGAAAAAGGACAGGGCCTCCTACGAGCAGTACTTC; V gene: TRBV7-3; clone size: -; J gene: TRBJ2-7; D gene: TRBD1
CDR3 protein: CASSYSNTQYF; CDR3 DNA: TGTGCCAGCAGTTACTCGAACACCCAGTACTTC; V gene: TRBV6-5; clone size: -; J gene: TRBJ2-5; D gene: -
CDR3 protein: CASTPGGRSYNEQFF; CDR3 DNA: TGTGCCAGCACCCCCGGCGGGAGGTCCTACAATGAGCAGTTCTTC; V gene: TRBV6-1; clone size: -; J gene: TRBJ2-1; D gene: TRBD2
CDR3 protein: CATSFGTSGSLPADTQYF; CDR3 DNA: TGTGCCACCAGCTTCGGGACTAGCGGGAGTTTACCTGCAGATACGCAGTATTTT; V gene: TRBV15; clone size: -; J gene: TRBJ2-3; D gene: TRBD2
CDR3 protein: CASGEDRLSYNEQFF; CDR3 DNA: TGTGCCAGCGGGGAAGACAGGTTATCCTACAATGAGCAGTTCTTC; V gene: TRBV6-1; clone size: -; J gene: TRBJ2-1; D gene: -
CDR3 protein: CASSRGLAGVGNEQFF; CDR3 DNA: TGTGCCAGCAGTCGGGGACTAGCGGGAGTTGGGAATGAGCAGTTCTTC; V gene: TRBV28; clone size: -; J gene: TRBJ2-1; D gene: TRBD2
CDR3 protein: CASSYPLSNLNYGYTF; CDR3 DNA: TGTGCCAGCAGTTACCCCTTGAGCAACCTTAACTATGGCTACACCTTC; V gene: TRBV6-6; clone size: -; J gene: TRBJ1-2; D gene: -
CDR3 protein: CASRGYGYTF; CDR3 DNA: TGTGCCAGTAGGGGCTATGGCTACACCTTC; V gene: TRBV19; clone size: few; J gene: TRBJ1-2; D gene: -
CDR3 protein: CASRGTQVDTGNTIYF; CDR3 DNA: TGTGCCAGCAGGGGGACACAGGTGGACACTGGAAACACCATATATTTT; V gene: TRBV28; clone size: -; J gene: TRBJ1-3; D gene: -
CDR3 protein: CASSTGAYTGELFF; CDR3 DNA: TGTGCCAGCAGTACCGGGGCCTACACCGGGGAGCTGTTTTTT; V gene: TRBV7-8; clone size: -; J gene: TRBJ2-2; D gene: -
CDR3 protein: CASSPHRTSGYNEQFF; CDR3 DNA: TGTGCCAGCAGTCCCCATCGGACTAGCGGATACAATGAGCAGTTCTTC; V gene: TRBV27; clone size: -; J gene: TRBJ2-1; D gene: TRBD2
CDR3 protein: CASSLERLPNEKLFF; CDR3 DNA: TGCGCCAGCAGCTTGGAGCGGCTGCCCAATGAAAAACTGTTTTTT; V gene: TRBV5-1; clone size: -; J gene: TRBJ1-4; D gene: -
CDR3 protein: CASSQRTAYPEAFF; CDR3 DNA: TGTGCCAGCAGCCAGAGGACAGCCTATCCTGAAGCTTTCTTT; V gene: TRBV14; clone size: -; J gene: TRBJ1-1; D gene: -
CDR3 protein: CSVEDRGYEQYF; CDR3 DNA: TGCAGCGTTGAAGATCGAGGCTACGAGCAGTACTTC; V gene: TRBV29-1; clone size: few; J gene: TRBJ2-7; D gene: -
CDR3 protein: CASSPLTARYEAFF; CDR3 DNA: TGTGCCAGCAGCCCATTGACAGCACGCTATGAAGCTTTCTTT; V gene: TRBV28; clone size: -; J gene: TRBJ1-1; D gene: -
CDR3 protein: CASSQERVLNEKLFF; CDR3 DNA: TGCGCCAGCAGCCAAGAAAGGGTTCTGAATGAAAAACTGTTTTTT; V gene: TRBV4-1; clone size: few; J gene: TRBJ1-4; D gene: -
CDR3 protein: CAQGYGYTF; CDR3 DNA: TGCGCTCAAGGCTATGGCTACACCTTC; V gene: TRBV23-1; clone size: -; J gene: TRBJ1-2; D gene: -
CDR3 protein: CASSISVNTEAFF; CDR3 DNA: TGTGCCAGCTCCATAAGTGTGAACACTGAAGCTTTCTTT; V gene: TRBV18; clone size: -; J gene: TRBJ1-1; D gene: -